Presented here are 20 T cell receptor beta chains from one specimen sequenced in a study of shared clonotypes between healthy human individuals. Selected positively for CCR7 and CD45RO-negative, naive CD8 cells excluded terminally differentiated effector memory CD45RA+ cells. Data came from immunoSEQ multiplex PCR; TCRdb stores just in-frame clones and leaves some out. The table lists millions of clones, 93% of them singletons, with 1.5% to 2% in the top ten. The specimen was naive CD8+ T cells from PBMCs. The receptors were sampled from a man younger than 35 in good health. Some clones in this sample may be carry-over from other donors' samples.

CDR3 protein: CASSDRGGYGYTF. The CDR3 DNA is TGTGCCAGCAGTGACCGGGGGGGCTATGGCTACACCTTC. The chain is built from TRBV2 and TRBJ1-2, with D perhaps TRBD1 (5 bases). CDR3 size: 13 residues. CDR1 SNHLY and CDR2 FYNNEI come from the germline V gene. V shed 3 bases and J shed 4 bases, with 9 bases lying between them.

This rearrangement joins TRBV4-1 to TRBJ1-1, with 9 positions matching TRBD1. Germline CDR1 and CDR2: MGHRA and YSYEKL. Trimming removed 7 bases from V and 5 bases from J; junction bases left unmatched: 11. The CDR3 totals 15 residues. CDR3 protein: CASTDRGPYYTEAFF. CDR3 DNA sequence: TGCGCCAGCACGGACAGGGGACCGTATTATACTGAAGCTTTCTTT.

The V and J genes are TRBV6-4 and TRBJ2-1; maybe TRBD2 (6 bases). This CDR3 has 18 residues. The germline CDR1 and CDR2 sequences are MRHNA and SNTAGT. Trimming pared 3 bases from V and 2 bases from J, leaving 20 bases between. Written as DNA, the CDR3 is TGTGCCAGCAGTGAGGTGGCGGGATTTGATCGACCCTACAATGAGCAGTTCTTC. Translation gives CASSEVAGFDRPYNEQFF.

The V call is TRBV15, the J call TRBJ2-1; unclear D gene. Germline lookup yields CDR1 LNHNV and CDR2 YYDKDF (reference sequence). This CDR3 spans 13 amino acids. V lost 6 bases to trimming and J lost 5 bases, with 11 bases between them. The CDR3 region has the DNA TGTGCCACCAGTCAGGTCCTGCACAATGAGCAGTTCTTC. Protein sequence: CATSQVLHNEQFF.

The J gene is TRBJ2-1, the V gene TRBV9; D is perhaps TRBD2 (5 bases). V was pared by 3 bases and J by 6 bases, with 13 bases between. Germline CDR1 and CDR2: SGDLS and YYNGEE. CDR3 length: 14 residues. The CDR3 region is CASSGTSGVNEQFF. CDR3 sequence (DNA): TGTGCCAGCAGCGGAACTAGTGGAGTCAATGAGCAGTTCTTC.

The chain joins TRBV30 to TRBJ2-7, with 10 bases lining up with TRBD1. CDR3 length: 14 residues. With 3 bases clipped from V and 7 bases from J, the junction kept 9 bases outside the gene matches. Germline V gene lookup returns CDR1 GTSNPN and CDR2 SVGIG (reference sequence). CDR3 nucleotide sequence: TGTGCCTGGAGGATGACAGGGGGCTCGGAGGAGCAGTACTTC. Encoded protein: CAWRMTGGSEEQYF.

The V call is TRBV28, the J call TRBJ1-4; D is uncertain. V was clipped by 5 bases and J by 3 bases, with 16 bases between them. Germline CDR1 is MDHEN and CDR2 is SYDVKM. The CDR3 has 16 amino acids. Written as DNA, the CDR3 is TGTGCCAGCAGTCCATCCCATGGAGGGTCTAATGAAAAACTGTTTTTT. It is translated as CASSPSHGGSNEKLFF.

V and J are TRBV18 and TRBJ2-1, with 8 nucleotides matching TRBD1. Per germline, CDR1 KGHSH and CDR2 LQKENI. The ends lost 3 bases at V and 3 bases at J; junction bases unmatched: 1. The CDR3 has 14 amino acids. Written as DNA, the CDR3 is TGTGCCAGCTCACCGGACAGGGACTACAATGAGCAGTTCTTC. Its protein is CASSPDRDYNEQFF.

The V and J genes are TRBV15 and TRBJ1-3; D not certain. Trimming pared 9 bases from V and 1 base from J, leaving 13 bases between. The germline gives CDR1 LNHNV, CDR2 YYDKDF (reference sequence). There are 14 residues in the CDR3. Here the CDR3 DNA reads TGTGCCACAAAAGAACAGAGATCTGGAAACACCATATATTTT. Translation gives CATKEQRSGNTIYF.

The chain has TRBV4-3 and TRBJ2-7; 8 nucleotides agree with TRBD2. Per the germline V gene, CDR1 is LGHNA and CDR2 is YSLEER. The CDR3 loop spans 16 amino acids. J was trimmed by 2 bases and V by 0 bases; bases with no gene match: 6. The CDR3: CASSQESGSETYEQYF. The CDR3 DNA reads as TGCGCCAGCAGCCAAGAAAGCGGGAGCGAAACCTACGAGCAGTACTTC.

The chain couples TRBV9 to TRBJ2-7; the D gene could be TRBD1 or TRBD2 (5 bases each). Germline V gene lookup returns CDR1 SGDLS and CDR2 YYNGEE. The V and J ends lost 4 bases and 5 bases respectively, with 19 bases between them. The CDR3 covers 15 residues. The CDR3 nucleotides read TGTGCCAGCAGCACCTGGGGCGGGCCGTCGGACGAGCAGTACTTC. Amino acids: CASSTWGGPSDEQYF. The variable domain in full, completed from reference TRBV9 and TRBJ2-7, reads DSGVTQTPKHLITATGQRVTLRCSPRSGDLSVYWYQQSLDQGLQFLIQYYNGEERAKGNILERFSAQQFPDLHSELNLSSLELGDSALYFCASSTWGGPSDEQYFGPGTRLTVT.

This chain joins TRBV5-6 and TRBJ2-7; D is uncertain. Trimming took 3 bases from V and 2 from J, leaving 12 bases between them. The CDR3 runs 14 residues. Germline V gene data show CDR1 as SGHDT and CDR2 as YYEEEE. The CDR3 DNA is TGTGCCAGCAGCTCTGAAGGGCACCCCTACGAGCAGTACTTC. Translating it yields CASSSEGHPYEQYF.

V and J are TRBV5-5 and TRBJ2-7, with 11 bases fitting TRBD2. Trimming at V came to 2 bases and at J to 2 bases, leaving 3 bases not matched to a gene. This CDR3 has 15 residues. From germline, CDR1 is SGHKS and CDR2 YYEKEE (reference sequence). CDR3 DNA: TGTGCCAGCAGCTTCCAGACTAGCGGGACCTACGAGCAGTACTTC. Translation gives CASSFQTSGTYEQYF. The full variable domain, its missing parts supplied by reference TRBV5-5 and TRBJ2-7, is DAGVTQSPTHLIKTRGQQVTLRCSPISGHKSVSWYQQVLGQGPQFIFQYYEKEERGRGNFPDRFSARQFPNYSSELNVNALLLGDSALYLCASSFQTSGTYEQYFGPGTRLTVT.

The chain is built from TRBV6-1 and TRBJ2-7, with 10 bases matching TRBD1. Germline trimming cut 3 bases from V and 3 bases from J; bases unmatched to any gene: 14. CDR3 length: 18 amino acids. Germline assignment: CDR1 MNHNS and CDR2 SASEGT. The CDR3 bases are TGTGCCAGCAGTGACATCCCCGCCGGGACAGGGGTCCTCTACGAGCAGTACTTC. This codes for CASSDIPAGTGVLYEQYF.

The chain couples TRBV27 to TRBJ2-3, with 11 nucleotides matching TRBD2. The CDR3 contains 16 residues. Germline V CDR1 and CDR2: MNHEY, SMNVEV (reference sequence). V trimming: 4 bases; J trimming: 2 bases; junction bases outside the gene matches: 5. The CDR3 nucleotides read TGTGCCAGCAGTTCGTATAGCGGGAGGGCCACAGATACGCAGTATTTT. Translation gives CASSSYSGRATDTQYF.

This chain's CDR3 is CSVGGGFNTEAFF. DNA of the CDR3: TGCAGCGTCGGGGGGGGATTTAACACTGAAGCTTTCTTT. The chain carries TRBV29-1 and TRBJ1-1; perhaps TRBD1 as D (5 bases). The CDR3 is 13 amino acids. The V end was cut by 6 bases, the J end by 2 bases, with 13 bases between. Germline-derived CDR1 and CDR2 are SQVTM and ANQGSEA. Using reference TRBV29-1 and TRBJ1-1 for the parts outside the CDR3, the full variable domain is SAVISQKPSRDICQRGTSLTIQCQVDSQVTMMFWYRQQPGQSLTLIATANQGSEATYESGFVIDKFPISRPNLTFSTLTVSNMSPEDSSIYLCSVGGGFNTEAFFGQGTRLTVV.

The gene calls are TRBV5-1 and TRBJ2-7; D gene uncertain. CDR1 and CDR2 from the germline V gene are SGHRS and YFSETQ. The CDR3 sequence is 14 residues long. Trimming cost V 2 bases and J 2 bases, with 11 bases left between them. The CDR3 here is CASSLNGPPYEQYF. CDR3 DNA sequence: TGCGCCAGCAGCTTAAACGGGCCCCCCTACGAGCAGTACTTC.

This chain links TRBV4-2 with TRBJ2-7; the D gene is possibly TRBD2 (5 bases). The CDR3 covers 14 residues. Looked up from germline, CDR1 is LGHNA and CDR2 is YNFKEQ. Trimming shortened V by 2 bases and J by 7 bases, and 15 bases separated the two germline ends. CDR3 sequence (DNA): TGTGCCAGCAGCCAAAAGGGAGCAGGAAGAGAGCAGTACTTC. Encoded protein: CASSQKGAGREQYF.

The rearrangement uses TRBV29-1 and TRBJ2-1; maybe TRBD1 (6 bases). Trimming removed 7 bases at V and 9 bases at J, with 13 bases between. Germline assignment: CDR1 SQVTM and CDR2 ANQGSEA. The CDR3 length is 11 residues. The CDR3 DNA sequence: TGCAGCGCTGGGGGCCTCACTGAGCAGTTCTTC. Encoded protein: CSAGGLTEQFF.

This chain's CDR3 is CASRGQGKRATSYNEQFF. CDR3 sequence (DNA): TGTGCCAGCAGAGGACAGGGAAAGCGGGCTACCTCCTACAATGAGCAGTTCTTC. The chain combines TRBV13 with TRBJ2-1; TRBD1 agrees at 8 bases. Trimming at V came to 6 bases and at J to 0 bases, leaving 13 bases not matched to a gene. This CDR3 is built from 18 residues. The V gene's germline CDR1 is PRHDT and CDR2 FYEKMQ (reference sequence).